The 16 T cell receptor beta chains below were found in one sample sequenced in a study of blood T cells in healthy people across ages. Through a sample-barcoded 5' primer and a J-beta primer mix, a second PCR was run for roughly 6 to 11 cycles. Via MiXCR, TCRdb re-called the 5' RACE reads, giving one row per CDR3 protein. The table has about 640,000 distinct CDR3 sequences, about 30% seen once. The sequenced sample was blood. The receptors were sampled from a woman aged 80 or over in good health.

The table lists this clonotype with a few counts. The chain has TRBV12-3 or TRBV12-4 and TRBJ1-1; 7 bases are a match to TRBD1. J gave up 7 bases and V 3 bases, and 5 bases lay outside the gene matches. There are 13 residues in the CDR3. The CDR3, as DNA: TGTGCCAGCAGTTTGACGGGACAGAGTGAAGCTTTCTTT. Translated, it gives CASSLTGQSEAFF.

This clonotype was counted ten times or more. This sequence joins TRBV3-1 and TRBJ2-1; 7 bases align to TRBD1. The CDR3 spans 14 residues. Losses at the gene ends were 6 bases for V and 5 bases for J; bases not matched to a gene: 7. From germline, CDR1 is LGHDT and CDR2 YNNKEL (reference sequence). The CDR3 reads CASRERGLNNEQFF. Written as DNA, the CDR3 is TGTGCCAGCAGAGAGAGGGGGCTAAACAATGAGCAGTTCTTC.

This clonotype was seen at least ten times. The chain employs TRBV4-1 and TRBJ1-2; D may be TRBD1 (6 bases). This CDR3 contains 16 residues. Per the germline V gene, CDR1 is MGHRA and CDR2 is YSYEKL. Trimming cost V 4 bases and J 4 bases, with 19 bases left between them. The CDR3 sequence is CASSLSEGGSGYGYTF. As DNA, the CDR3 is TGCGCCAGCAGCCTCTCAGAAGGGGGATCGGGCTATGGCTACACCTTC.

The V gene is TRBV11-2, the J gene TRBJ2-1, with D perhaps matching TRBD1 (5 bases). The J call may be mistaken, given a closer DNA end match to TRBJ2-7. The CDR3 sequence is 15 residues long. Germline V CDR1 and CDR2: SGHAT, FQNNGV. In DNA form, the CDR3 reads TGTGCCAGCAGCTTACAGGGCCGAACCTACAATGAGCAGTACTTC. Translated, it gives CASSLQGRTYNEQYF.

This chain connects TRBV20-1 to TRBJ2-1, with 7 bases fitting TRBD2. The V gene end was trimmed by 5 bases and the J gene end by 4 bases; junction bases not matched to a gene: 5. Germline V gene data show CDR1 as DFQATT and CDR2 as SNEGSKA (reference sequence). This CDR3 spans 13 amino acids. CDR3 DNA sequence: TGCAGTGCTCAAGGCGGGGGATACAATGAGCAGTTCTTC. Translated, it gives CSAQGGGYNEQFF.

The J gene is TRBJ2-1, the V gene TRBV6-5; 10 nucleotides agree with TRBD1. This CDR3 region has 16 residues. V trimming: 6 bases; J trimming: 1 base; junction bases outside the gene matches: 6. The germline CDR1 and CDR2 sequences are MNHEY and SVGAGI. The CDR3 protein is CASSSPGQGSYNEQFF. As DNA, the CDR3 is TGTGCCAGCAGCTCGCCGGGACAGGGGTCCTACAATGAGCAGTTCTTC.

This clonotype occurred once. V usage is TRBV6-5 and J usage is TRBJ2-1; 9 nucleotides match TRBD2. The CDR3 runs to 15 residues. Germline V CDR1 and CDR2: MNHEY, SVGAGI. V gave up 2 bases and J gave up 4 bases; unmatched junction bases: 3. The CDR3, as DNA: TGTGCCAGCAGTTACGAACTAGCGGGTTACAATGAGCAGTTCTTC. It is translated as CASSYELAGYNEQFF.

This clonotype has a handful of counts. The rearrangement joins TRBV29-1 to TRBJ2-1, with D maybe TRBD2 (5 bases). V was pared by 6 bases and J by 9 bases, with 12 bases between. The CDR3 totals 11 residues. The V gene's germline CDR1 is SQVTM and CDR2 ANQGSEA. The chain's CDR3 is CSVLASIEQFF. The CDR3, as DNA: TGCAGCGTCCTAGCTAGCATTGAGCAGTTCTTC.

This clonotype was seen many times. The chain uses TRBV20-1 and TRBJ2-5; either TRBD1 or TRBD2 may supply D (5 bases each). The CDR3 runs 12 residues. Trimming stripped 3 bases from V and 9 bases from J, with 14 bases between. Germline CDR1 reads DFQATT; CDR2 reads SNEGSKA (reference sequence). Here the CDR3 reads CSASRTLGAQYF. The CDR3 region has the DNA TGCAGTGCTAGCAGGACTTTAGGGGCCCAGTACTTC.

At least ten counts were recorded for this clonotype. The rearrangement links TRBV6-5 to TRBJ2-5; TRBD2 aligns across 7 bases. Germline loops: CDR1 MNHEY, CDR2 SVGAGI. Trimming removed 4 bases from V and 4 bases from J; junction bases left unmatched: 9. The CDR3 loop spans 15 amino acids. This CDR3 is CASSSGGLRRETQYF. CDR3 in DNA: TGTGCCAGCAGTTCTGGGGGACTACGACGAGAGACCCAGTACTTC.

The chain couples TRBV2 to TRBJ1-5; 8 bases match TRBD1. The CDR3 loop spans 17 amino acids. J was trimmed by 7 bases and V by 4 bases; bases with no gene match: 15. CDR1 and CDR2 from the germline V gene are SNHLY and FYNNEI. The CDR3 protein is CASSGGQGALRRQPQHF. The CDR3 nucleotides read TGTGCCAGCAGTGGAGGGCAGGGGGCCCTTCGCAGACAGCCCCAGCATTTT.

Many counts were recorded for this clonotype. The rearrangement uses TRBV7-9 and TRBJ1-2; 9 bases match TRBD1. The junction had 9 bases not matched to a gene; V was cut back by 5 bases and J by 5 bases. Germline lookup yields CDR1 SEHNR and CDR2 FQNEAQ (reference sequence). This CDR3 comprises 15 residues. CDR3 nucleotides: TGTGCCAGCAGCCGGGACAGGGTGTGGGGATATGGCTACACCTTC. Its translation: CASSRDRVWGYGYTF.

At least ten counts were recorded for this clonotype. The chain employs TRBV2 and TRBJ1-6; no clear D gene. Germline CDR1 and CDR2: SNHLY and FYNNEI. V lost 5 bases and J 4 bases, leaving 9 bases between the germline ends. This CDR3 has 14 amino acids. This chain's CDR3 is CASSTTFYNSPLHF. For the CDR3, the DNA is TGTGCCAGCAGTACTACGTTTTATAATTCACCCCTCCACTTT.

In its sample, this clonotype was seen a few times. This chain uses TRBV6-1 with TRBJ1-2, with a weak D call TRBD1 (6 bases). V was pared by 6 bases and J by 2 bases, with 25 bases between. The CDR3 spans 18 residues. Germline V gene lookup returns CDR1 MNHNS and CDR2 SASEGT. This chain's CDR3 is CASSLSRGQPTLNYGYTF. CDR3 nucleotides: TGTGCCAGCAGCCTTTCCCGCGGACAGCCAACTTTGAACTATGGCTACACCTTC.

About this clonotype itself: A much larger clone is a single base away; this may be a read error. The chain is built from TRBV20-1 and TRBJ2-7, with 14 bases identical to TRBD2. Per the germline V gene, CDR1 is DFQATT and CDR2 is SNEGSKA (reference sequence). V shed 6 bases and J 7 bases; nucleotides not matched to a gene: 8. The CDR3 length is 14 residues. CDR3 nucleotide sequence: TGCAGTGCAGAAGGACTAGCGGGGGGCTCTGAGCAGTACTTC. It is translated as CSAEGLAGGSEQYF.

The CDR3 DNA sequence: TGCGCCAGCAGCTTGGCCTCGGGGTCTGGAAACACCATATATTTT. This sequence encodes CASSLASGSGNTIYF. This chain links TRBV5-1 with TRBJ1-3; D is undetermined. Trimming pared 0 bases from V and 1 base from J, leaving 8 bases between. CDR1 and CDR2 (germline): SGHRS, YFSETQ. The CDR3 is made up of 15 amino acids.